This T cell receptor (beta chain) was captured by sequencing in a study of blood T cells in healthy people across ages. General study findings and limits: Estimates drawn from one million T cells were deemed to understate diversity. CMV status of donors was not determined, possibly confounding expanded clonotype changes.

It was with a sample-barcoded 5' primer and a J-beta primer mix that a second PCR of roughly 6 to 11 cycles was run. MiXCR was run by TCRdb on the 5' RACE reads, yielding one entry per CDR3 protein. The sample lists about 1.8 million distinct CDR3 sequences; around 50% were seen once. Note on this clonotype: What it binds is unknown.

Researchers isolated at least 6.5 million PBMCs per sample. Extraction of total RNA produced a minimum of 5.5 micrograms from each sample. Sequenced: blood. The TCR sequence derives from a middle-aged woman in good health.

The CDR3 DNA sequence: TGTGCCAGCAGTTCCGTTTCGACGGGCTCCTACGAGCAGTACTTC. This translates into CASSSVSTGSYEQYF. This rearrangement joins TRBV6-6 to TRBJ2-7; no definite D call. CDR3 length equals 15 residues. Trimming removed 4 bases from V and 0 bases from J, with 13 bases in between. Germline lookup yields CDR1 MNHNY and CDR2 SVGAGI (reference sequence).